This section outlines one T cell receptor (beta chain) sequence together with its context. The antigen is unknown. Germline CDR1 and CDR2: GTSNPN and SVGIG (reference sequence). CDR3 length: 11 residues. The data derive from a study of Tregs in tolerant kidney transplant recipients. Clones were sequenced by immunoSEQ multiplex PCR, and TCRdb holds only the in-frame ones, with some missing. The sample contains 4,200 or so clones, over 50% of which appear only once. The sample taken for sequencing was CD8+ T cells from blood cultured with allogeneic cells. The sequence was collected from a human donor in good health. V gene TRBV30 combines with J gene TRBJ2-5; D not certain. The end of the DNA is better explained by TRBJ2-7, so the J call may be wrong. This chain's CDR3 is CAWSVDYEQYF. CDR3 DNA: TGTGCCTGGAGTGTTGACTACGAGCAGTACTTC.